This TCR beta chain was recovered during a study of cytomegalovirus exposure and HLA in healthy donors. The CDR3 is 14 amino acids. Looked up from germline, CDR1 is LNHDA and CDR2 is SQIVND (reference sequence). Trimming stripped 0 bases from V and 6 bases from J, with 8 bases between. Sequencing was performed with immunoSEQ multiplex PCR; in TCRdb, only in-frame clones are kept and a portion is missing. Seen here are roughly 90,000 clones, over 85% observed once, and the top ten hold about 1.1%. Sample: PBMCs. The chain is built from TRBV19 and TRBJ2-2; tentatively, D is TRBD1 (6 bases). The receptor was isolated from a woman aged 25 to 39 in good health and CMV-seropositive. The CDR3 nucleotides read TGTGCCAGTAGTATAGACCAGGGGTCCGGGGAGCTGTTTTTT. This codes for CASSIDQGSGELFF. Full variable domain (missing parts from reference TRBV19 and TRBJ2-2): DGGITQSPKYLFRKEGQNVTLSCEQNLNHDAMYWYRQDPGQGLRLIYYSQIVNDFQKGDIAEGYSVSREKKESFPLTVTSAQKNPTAFYLCASSIDQGSGELFFGEGSRLTVL.